This entry lists 5 T cell receptor beta chains sequenced from one sample in a study of T cells after yellow fever vaccination. TCRdb independently ran MiXCR on the 5' RACE reads; one entry per CDR3 protein. The sample lists roughly 50,000 distinct CDR3 sequences; roughly 7.3% were seen once. Here the sequenced sample was CD8+ T cells sorted from PBMCs, taken less than 18 days after the first yellow fever vaccination. The receptor source for this set is a man between 18 and 29 years old who received the YFV17D yellow fever vaccine.

This clonotype has a count of ten or more. The chain uses TRBV19 and TRBJ1-1; D is unclear. Germline CDR1 is LNHDA and CDR2 is SQIVND (reference sequence). The CDR3 has 14 amino acids. Trimming took off 3 bases at V and 2 bases at J, with 10 bases between the two ends. The CDR3 coding sequence is TGTGCCAGTAGTATCTCGGGGAGCAACACTGAAGCTTTCTTT. Protein: CASSISGSNTEAFF.

This clonotype was picked up many times. CDR3 sequence (DNA): TGCAGTGCCCTCGGGCACCAGGGATATATCTACGAGCAGTACGTC. It yields the protein CSALGHQGYIYEQYV. The chain recombines TRBV20-1 with TRBJ2-7; weak D call: TRBD1 (5 bases). CDR1 is DFQATT and CDR2 is SNEGSKA in the germline V gene (reference sequence). The germline V and J ends were trimmed by 6 bases and 3 bases, with 21 bases remaining between them. The CDR3 sequence is 15 residues long.

This clonotype was seen a few times. The genes are TRBV4-1 and TRBJ1-1; TRBD1 agrees at 7 bases. V was pared by 1 base and J by 7 bases, with 6 bases of the junction left unmatched. The CDR3 loop spans 14 amino acids. CDR1 and CDR2 (germline): MGHRA, YSYEKL. The CDR3 spells CASSQAYRGREAFF. CDR3 in DNA: TGCGCCAGCAGCCAAGCTTATAGGGGGCGTGAAGCTTTCTTT.

The table lists this clonotype with many counts. The V gene is TRBV25-1, the J gene TRBJ2-2, with D tentatively TRBD2 (6 bases). V was clipped by 1 base and J by 7 bases, with 19 bases between them. Germline loops: CDR1 MGHDK, CDR2 SYGVNS. The CDR3 spans 17 residues. The CDR3 DNA is TGTGCCAGCAGTGAATTGGGGACCGGGCCCGGGGGCGGGGAGCTGTTTTTT. As protein: CASSELGTGPGGGELFF.

This clonotype has ten or more counts. The J gene is TRBJ1-2, the V gene TRBV19, with 12 bases lining up with TRBD1. This CDR3 has 14 amino acids. CDR1 is LNHDA, CDR2 SQIVND, per germline (reference sequence). V lost 5 bases to trimming and J lost 7 bases; unmatched junction nucleotides: 5. In DNA, the CDR3 is TGTGCCAGTAGTCCGGGACAGGGGGCGCGTGGCTACACCTTC. Translating gives CASSPGQGARGYTF.